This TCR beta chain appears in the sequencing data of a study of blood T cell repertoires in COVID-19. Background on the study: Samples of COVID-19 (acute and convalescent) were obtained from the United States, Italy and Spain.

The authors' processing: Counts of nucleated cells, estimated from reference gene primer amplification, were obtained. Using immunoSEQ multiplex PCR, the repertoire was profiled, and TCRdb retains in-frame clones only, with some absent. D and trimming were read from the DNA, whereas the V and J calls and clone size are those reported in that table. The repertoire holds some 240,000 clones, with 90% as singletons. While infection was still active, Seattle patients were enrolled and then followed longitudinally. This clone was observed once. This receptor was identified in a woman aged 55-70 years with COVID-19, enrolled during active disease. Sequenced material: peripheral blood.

Here the CDR3 DNA reads TGTGCCAGCTCACCACAGAACAGAAACTATGGCTACACCTTC. It codes for CASSPQNRNYGYTF. This chain joins TRBV18 and TRBJ1-2; no firm D call. Trimming took off 1 base at V and 2 bases at J, with 8 bases between the two ends. Germline CDR1 and CDR2: KGHSH and LQKENI. The CDR3 is 14 residues long.